Reported below is one T cell receptor beta chain. Method: immunoSEQ multiplex PCR; TCRdb's copy keeps in-frame clones and lacks some. The sample records roughly 1.5 million clones, approximately 98% being singletons. This sample was taken from a study of shared clonotypes between healthy human individuals. The study enrolled healthy HIV-negative adults without recent acute infections or vaccinations as donors. The TCR originated in a man aged 25-45 years in good health. Material for sequencing was naive CD4+ T cells sorted from blood. Specified subset: CD45RA+ positively selected.

The CDR3 DNA is TGTGCCACCAGCAGTGAGATGGGCTGGGTAGCGGGAGCGGATGAGCAGTTCTTC. Translating gives CATSSEMGWVAGADEQFF. The chain couples TRBV15 to TRBJ2-1; TRBD2 matches 9 bases. Germline-derived CDR1 and CDR2 are LNHNV and YYDKDF (reference sequence). The CDR3 covers 18 residues. Unmatched junction bases numbered 17, after V lost 3 bases and J lost 8 bases.